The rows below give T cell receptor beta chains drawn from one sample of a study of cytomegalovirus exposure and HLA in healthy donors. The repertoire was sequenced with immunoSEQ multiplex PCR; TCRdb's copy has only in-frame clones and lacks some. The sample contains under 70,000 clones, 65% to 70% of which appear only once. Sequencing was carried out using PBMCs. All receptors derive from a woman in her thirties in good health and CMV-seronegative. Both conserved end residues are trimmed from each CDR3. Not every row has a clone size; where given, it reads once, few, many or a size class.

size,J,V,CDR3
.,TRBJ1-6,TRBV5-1,ASSTEGGAYSPLH
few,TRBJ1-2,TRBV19,ASSITPDGTRRGYT
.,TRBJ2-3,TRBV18,ASSQLAGESTDTQY
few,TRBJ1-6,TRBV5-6,ASSFDSADSPLH
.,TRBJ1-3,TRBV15,ATSRDPDRSDTIY
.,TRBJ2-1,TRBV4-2,ASSPHSWSGGSSYNEQF
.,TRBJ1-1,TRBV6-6,ASSQQGNTEAF
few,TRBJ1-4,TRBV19,ASSAWTGGSEKLF
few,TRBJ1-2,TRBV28,ASSPLGAYGYT
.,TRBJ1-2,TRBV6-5,GAGGEANYGYT
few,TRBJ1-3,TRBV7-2,ASSFQGARDTIY
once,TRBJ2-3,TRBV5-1,ASSLGQGSHTQY
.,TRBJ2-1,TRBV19,ASSTPGLAGANNEQF
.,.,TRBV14,ASSDPSGGTYEQY
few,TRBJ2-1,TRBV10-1,ASSESKWTGDWNEQF
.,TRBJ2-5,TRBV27,ASRGGVGDYQETQY
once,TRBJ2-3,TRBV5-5,ASSRMGTGGWTDTQY
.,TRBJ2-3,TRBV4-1,ASSQDVAFRTQY
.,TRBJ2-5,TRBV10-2,ASSESLSGSFQETQY
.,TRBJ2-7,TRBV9,ASSPTPGTSSEQY
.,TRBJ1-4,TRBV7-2,ASSRRHSTNEKLF
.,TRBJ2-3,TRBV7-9,ASSDLVAGGTDTQY
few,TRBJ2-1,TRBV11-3,ASSPAVGPYNEQF
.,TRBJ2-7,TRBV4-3,ASSLPGQGAYEQY
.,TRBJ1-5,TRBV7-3,ASSFGLNQPQH
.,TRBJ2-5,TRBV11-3,ASSQRLEEETQY